There are a few counts of the clone carrying this T cell receptor (beta chain). Its antigen is not identified. One entry per CDR3 protein, called by TCRdb with MiXCR from the 5' RACE reads. The data contain 450,000 to 700,000 distinct CDR3 sequences, under 20% of them seen just once; the ten biggest clones take up around 11%. The sample comes from a study of T-cell memory formation after mild COVID-19. Study-level points and caveats: Clones that shrank (day 15 to 85) were balanced CD4/CD8, whereas later expanders leaned CD4+. Mainly CM and EM harbored the contracting CD4+ clones; mainly EMRA harbored the CD8+ ones.

Deletions cut 0 bases from V and 4 bases from J, with 12 bases between. The CDR3 runs to 14 residues. CDR1 and CDR2 (germline): GTSNPN, SVGIG (reference sequence). The chain recombines TRBV30 with TRBJ1-2, with TRBD1 as a possible D gene (6 bases). The sequencing input was PBMCs or a T cell subset sorted from them (not recorded which). This TCR came from an adult woman who had mild COVID-19 (a few samples of this study predate the infection). Cell type and time point are not known. CDR3 amino acids: CAWSVARGRYGYTF. Written as DNA, the CDR3 is TGTGCCTGGAGTGTAGCCAGGGGTCGCTATGGCTACACCTTC.